This T cell receptor beta chain was obtained from a study of blood T cell repertoires in COVID-19. This clone was seen a few times. The CDR3 runs 16 residues. V dropped 3 bases and J dropped 5; count of bases not matched to a gene: 11. Germline CDR1 is SGHNT and CDR2 is YYREEE (reference sequence). Assay: immunoSEQ multiplex PCR; the TCRdb copy retains only in-frame clones and omits some. Of about 210,000 clones in the sample, about 89% were seen once. Sequenced sample: peripheral blood. This TCR came from a middle-aged woman with acute or convalescent COVID-19. The genes are TRBV5-4 and TRBJ2-3; TRBD1 matches at 8 bases. The CDR3 DNA sequence: TGTGCCAGCAGCTCCAAAAGAACAGGACAGGGAGATACGCAGTATTTT. It codes for CASSSKRTGQGDTQYF.